These T cell receptor beta chains were read from a single sample in a study of T-cell memory formation after mild COVID-19. Each CDR3 protein gets one entry after TCRdb re-called the 5' RACE reads with MiXCR. The repertoire includes 260,000 or so distinct CDR3 sequences, approximately 15% of them detected once, and around 20% sits in the top ten. What was sequenced was PBMCs or a T cell subset sorted from them (not recorded which). These receptors were taken from a man aged 18 to 35 who had mild COVID-19 (a few samples of this study predate the infection). Cell type and time point are not known. Both conserved end residues are part of each CDR3. The order of the fields is V gene, CDR3 length, clone size, J gene, D gene, CDR3 protein, CDR3 DNA. D genes are given only for firm matches. The size entry is marked missing in some rows and otherwise reads once, few, many or a size class.

v_call: TRBV20-1; cdr3_length: 17; clone_size: .; j_call: TRBJ1-5; d_call: .; cdr3_aa: CSADSGKSRTSNQPQHF; cdr3_nt: TGCAGTGCCGATTCGGGGAAAAGCAGGACGAGCAATCAGCCACAGCATTTT
v_call: TRBV24-1; cdr3_length: 13; clone_size: few; j_call: TRBJ2-5; d_call: TRBD1; cdr3_aa: CATSTGGEETQYF; cdr3_nt: TGTGCCACCTCGACAGGGGGGGAAGAGACCCAGTACTTC
v_call: TRBV7-9; cdr3_length: 18; clone_size: .; j_call: TRBJ2-2; d_call: TRBD2; cdr3_aa: CASSPSGGVSTNTGELFF; cdr3_nt: TGTGCCAGCAGCCCCAGCGGGGGGGTCTCTACGAACACCGGGGAGCTGTTTTTT
v_call: TRBV11-2; cdr3_length: 14; clone_size: .; j_call: TRBJ2-5; d_call: .; cdr3_aa: CASSPRWVQETQYF; cdr3_nt: TGTGCCAGCAGCCCCCGATGGGTACAAGAGACCCAGTACTTC
v_call: TRBV12-3/TRBV12-4; cdr3_length: 14; clone_size: many; j_call: TRBJ1-3; d_call: .; cdr3_aa: CASSFSGSGNTIYF; cdr3_nt: TGTGCCAGCAGTTTTTCGGGGTCTGGAAACACCATATATTTT
v_call: TRBV4-3; cdr3_length: 15; clone_size: few; j_call: TRBJ2-5; d_call: .; cdr3_aa: CASSQDLGAKETQYF; cdr3_nt: TGCGCCAGCAGCCAAGACCTGGGCGCGAAAGAGACCCAGTACTTC
v_call: TRBV7-3; cdr3_length: 14; clone_size: many; j_call: TRBJ2-1; d_call: TRBD1; cdr3_aa: CASSPGQSYNEQFF; cdr3_nt: TGTGCCAGCAGCCCGGGACAGAGCTACAATGAGCAGTTCTTC
v_call: TRBV7-7; cdr3_length: 14; clone_size: .; j_call: TRBJ2-2; d_call: .; cdr3_aa: CASSTGTNTGELFF; cdr3_nt: TGTGCCAGCTCTACGGGGACGAACACCGGGGAGCTGTTTTTT
v_call: TRBV3-1; cdr3_length: 14; clone_size: .; j_call: TRBJ1-5; d_call: .; cdr3_aa: CASSQVYRDQPQHF; cdr3_nt: TGTGCCAGCAGCCAAGTCTACAGGGATCAGCCCCAGCATTTT
v_call: TRBV4-1; cdr3_length: 16; clone_size: .; j_call: TRBJ1-5; d_call: .; cdr3_aa: CASSQEAPGVNQPQHF; cdr3_nt: TGCGCCAGCAGCCAAGAGGCGCCAGGAGTCAATCAGCCCCAGCATTTT
v_call: TRBV5-1; cdr3_length: 15; clone_size: .; j_call: TRBJ2-5; d_call: .; cdr3_aa: CASSRGEPGAETQYF; cdr3_nt: TGCGCCAGCAGCCGCGGGGAGCCGGGGGCGGAGACCCAGTACTTC
v_call: TRBV28; cdr3_length: 15; clone_size: .; j_call: TRBJ1-6; d_call: TRBD1; cdr3_aa: CASGWPGQGNSPLHF; cdr3_nt: TGTGCAAGCGGCTGGCCGGGACAGGGGAATTCACCCCTCCACTTT
v_call: TRBV11-2; cdr3_length: 15; clone_size: .; j_call: TRBJ2-5; d_call: .; cdr3_aa: CASSFIPGYQETQYF; cdr3_nt: TGTGCCAGCAGCTTTATTCCAGGGTACCAAGAGACCCAGTACTTC
v_call: TRBV2; cdr3_length: 14; clone_size: few; j_call: TRBJ2-6; d_call: .; cdr3_aa: CASEGVSGANVLTF; cdr3_nt: TGTGCCAGCGAAGGAGTTTCTGGGGCCAACGTCCTGACTTTC
v_call: TRBV18; cdr3_length: 15; clone_size: few; j_call: TRBJ1-1; d_call: TRBD1; cdr3_aa: CASSRQGGGNTEAFF; cdr3_nt: TGTGCCAGCTCACGACAGGGAGGAGGGAACACTGAAGCTTTCTTT
v_call: TRBV6-2/TRBV6-3; cdr3_length: 16; clone_size: .; j_call: TRBJ2-3; d_call: TRBD1; cdr3_aa: CASSLGQGRITDTQYF; cdr3_nt: TGTGCCAGCAGCCTCGGACAGGGAAGAATCACAGATACGCAGTATTTT
v_call: TRBV6-6; cdr3_length: 14; clone_size: .; j_call: TRBJ2-1; d_call: .; cdr3_aa: CASTRSTGQNEQFF; cdr3_nt: TGTGCCAGCACCCGAAGTACAGGACAGAATGAGCAGTTCTTC
v_call: TRBV5-1; cdr3_length: 13; clone_size: few; j_call: TRBJ1-2; d_call: .; cdr3_aa: CASSLERGYGYTF; cdr3_nt: TGCGCCAGCAGCTTGGAAAGGGGCTATGGCTACACCTTC
v_call: TRBV5-8; cdr3_length: 16; clone_size: few; j_call: TRBJ2-2; d_call: .; cdr3_aa: CASSLPPGGGTGELFF; cdr3_nt: TGTGCCAGCAGCTTGCCCCCGGGGGGCGGGACCGGGGAGCTGTTTTTT
v_call: TRBV7-9; cdr3_length: 17; clone_size: .; j_call: TRBJ1-6; d_call: .; cdr3_aa: CASSPGGANAYNSPLHF; cdr3_nt: TGTGCCAGCAGCCCCGGAGGGGCCAACGCCTATAATTCACCCCTCCACTTT
v_call: TRBV6-5; cdr3_length: 18; clone_size: few; j_call: TRBJ1-4; d_call: .; cdr3_aa: CASSYSPRRRGVGEKLFF; cdr3_nt: TGTGCCAGCAGTTACTCGCCTCGGCGCAGGGGAGTTGGCGAAAAACTGTTTTTT
v_call: TRBV5-6; cdr3_length: 13; clone_size: few; j_call: TRBJ1-2; d_call: .; cdr3_aa: CASSLVGYYGYTF; cdr3_nt: TGTGCCAGCAGCTTGGTGGGGTACTATGGCTACACCTTC
v_call: TRBV6-5; cdr3_length: 16; clone_size: few; j_call: TRBJ2-5; d_call: TRBD1; cdr3_aa: CASSYSGTGIGETQYF; cdr3_nt: TGTGCCAGCAGTTACTCCGGGACAGGGATCGGAGAGACCCAGTACTTC
v_call: TRBV5-1; cdr3_length: 15; clone_size: few; j_call: TRBJ2-2; d_call: TRBD1; cdr3_aa: CASSLMGQGPGELFF; cdr3_nt: TGCGCCAGCAGCTTGATGGGACAGGGCCCCGGGGAGCTGTTTTTT
v_call: TRBV4-3; cdr3_length: 15; clone_size: .; j_call: TRBJ1-6; d_call: .; cdr3_aa: CASSQDSYMGSPLHF; cdr3_nt: TGCGCCAGCAGCCAAGATTCTTACATGGGTTCACCCCTCCACTTT
v_call: TRBV5-1; cdr3_length: 14; clone_size: few; j_call: TRBJ2-3; d_call: TRBD1; cdr3_aa: CASSLGTGEDTQYF; cdr3_nt: TGCGCCAGCAGCTTAGGGACAGGGGAGGATACGCAGTATTTT
v_call: TRBV5-1; cdr3_length: 14; clone_size: few; j_call: TRBJ2-1; d_call: .; cdr3_aa: CASSPGDGNNEQFF; cdr3_nt: TGCGCCAGCAGCCCAGGGGACGGGAATAATGAGCAGTTCTTC
v_call: TRBV29-1; cdr3_length: 14; clone_size: few; j_call: TRBJ1-1; d_call: TRBD1; cdr3_aa: CSVASGDRGTEAFF; cdr3_nt: TGCAGCGTCGCCTCCGGGGACAGGGGAACTGAAGCTTTCTTT